This entry lists 14 T cell receptor beta chains sequenced from one sample in a study of identical twins. TCRdb recomputed calls from the 5' RACE reads with MiXCR, one row per CDR3 protein. The table records 500,000 to 550,000 distinct CDR3 sequences, 20% to 25% of them present only once. The data were also submitted as part of a second study, on yellow fever vaccine responses in identical twins.

The sequenced material came from CD4+ T cells sorted from blood. The receptors derive from a woman younger than 30 in good health.

V and J are TRBV7-2 and TRBJ2-1; D remains unclear. Germline CDR1 SGHTA, CDR2 FQGNSA. CDR3 length: 17 amino acids. V was trimmed by 1 base and J by 6 bases, leaving 19 bases between them. The CDR3 nucleotides read TGTGCCAGCAGCTTAGGTTATCTCGGCCGGGCTCGCAATGAGCAGTTCTTC. Translated: CASSLGYLGRARNEQFF.

This clonotype was recorded a few times. This rearrangement joins TRBV5-1 to TRBJ2-1, with D perhaps assigned TRBD1 or TRBD2 (5 bases each). The germline V and J ends were trimmed by 6 bases and 7 bases, with 8 bases remaining between them. The CDR3 covers 11 residues. Germline V gene lookup returns CDR1 SGHRS and CDR2 YFSETQ. CDR3 nucleotide sequence: TGCGCCAGCATATGGGGGAATGAGCAGTTCTTC. Its translation: CASIWGNEQFF.

The table lists this clonotype with a few counts. The chain carries TRBV5-1 and TRBJ1-4, with D unclear. Germline CDR1 reads SGHRS; CDR2 reads YFSETQ. The CDR3 spans 16 residues. V was trimmed by 1 base and J by 3 bases, leaving 13 bases between them. CDR3 in amino acids: CASSLLGRISNEKLFF. Written as DNA, the CDR3 is TGCGCCAGCAGCTTGCTGGGAAGAATCTCTAATGAAAAACTGTTTTTT. Combining the CDR3 with reference TRBV5-1 and TRBJ1-4 gives the whole variable domain KAGVTQTPRYLIKTRGQQVTLSCSPISGHRSVSWYQQTPGQGLQFLFEYFSETQRNKGNFPGRFSGRQFSNSRSEMNVSTLELGDSALYLCASSLLGRISNEKLFFGSGTQLSVL.

This clonotype was seen more than once but under ten times. The genes are TRBV20-1 and TRBJ2-1, with D possibly TRBD2 on 5 matching bases. Germline CDR1 and CDR2: DFQATT and SNEGSKA (reference sequence). The CDR3 has 11 amino acids. The V gene lost 4 bases and the J gene lost 12 bases, with 13 bases spanning the gap. This CDR3 reads CSATGTRVQFF. The DNA for the CDR3 is TGCAGTGCTACCGGTACTAGGGTGCAGTTCTTC.

The chain uses TRBV11-2 and TRBJ2-1; 10 nucleotides agree with TRBD2. J gave up 7 bases and V 5 bases, and 17 bases lay outside the gene matches. The CDR3 sequence is 18 residues long. Germline V gene lookup returns CDR1 SGHAT and CDR2 FQNNGV. CDR3 amino acids: CASSPRNRLAGGLNEQFF. CDR3 nucleotide sequence: TGTGCCAGCAGCCCCCGCAACCGATTAGCGGGGGGCCTGAATGAGCAGTTCTTC.

The rearrangement joins TRBV7-9 to TRBJ2-1; D is possibly TRBD2 (5 bases). The CDR3 consists of 13 residues. The germline gives CDR1 SEHNR, CDR2 FQNEAQ (reference sequence). Trimming stripped 1 base from V and 8 bases from J, with 9 bases between. The CDR3 DNA follows: TGTGCCAGCAGCTTAGGGAGGTGGGATGAGCAGTTCTTC. It yields the protein CASSLGRWDEQFF.

The gene calls are TRBV10-3 and TRBJ2-7, with 10 bases aligning to TRBD1. From germline, CDR1 is ENHRY and CDR2 SYGVKD. Germline trimming cut 5 bases from V and 6 bases from J; bases unmatched to any gene: 10. The CDR3 has 15 residues. CDR3 sequence: CAISRTGTGEGEQYF. The CDR3, as DNA: TGTGCCATCAGTCGGACCGGGACAGGGGAGGGCGAGCAGTACTTC.

The J gene is TRBJ2-7, the V gene TRBV24-1; 16 bases line up with TRBD2. The CDR3 extends over 19 amino acids. Looked up from germline, CDR1 is KGHDR and CDR2 is SFDVKD. V was clipped by 4 bases and J by 2 bases; unmatched bases: 10. In DNA form, the CDR3 reads TGTGCCACCAGTGAACTGGGACTAGCGGGAGGGTTGTCCGCCTACGAGCAGTACTTC. Its translation: CATSELGLAGGLSAYEQYF.

A few counts support this clonotype. The chain recombines TRBV28 with TRBJ2-1; D unclear. This CDR3 is 11 amino acids long. Germline V gene lookup returns CDR1 MDHEN and CDR2 SYDVKM. The V gene lost 5 bases and the J gene lost 12 bases, with 11 bases spanning the gap. CDR3 protein: CASSMYWRQFF. CDR3 sequence (DNA): TGTGCCAGCAGTATGTACTGGCGGCAGTTCTTC.

V is TRBV7-8 and J is TRBJ2-2; D assignment may be TRBD1 or TRBD2 (5 bases each). There are 15 residues in the CDR3. CDR1 and CDR2 from the germline V gene are SGHVS and FQNEAQ. V dropped 5 bases and J dropped 7 bases, with 17 bases sitting between them. CDR3 residues: CASSPDRGRGGELFF. The CDR3 coding sequence is TGTGCCAGCAGCCCCGACCGGGGCCGTGGCGGGGAGCTGTTTTTT.

This clonotype was picked up a small number of times. This chain joins TRBV4-1 and TRBJ2-2; D is unresolved. CDR3 size: 14 residues. Trimming shortened V by 1 base and J by 4 bases, and 7 bases separated the two germline ends. The germline gives CDR1 MGHRA, CDR2 YSYEKL. The CDR3 DNA follows: TGCGCCAGCAGCCAAGCCTTCCTCACCGGGGAGCTGTTTTTT. This encodes CASSQAFLTGELFF.

This chain uses TRBV7-8 with TRBJ2-1; 10 nucleotides match TRBD2. The trim removed 2 bases at V and 6 bases at J, leaving 10 bases unmatched. Looked up from germline, CDR1 is SGHVS and CDR2 is FQNEAQ. This CDR3 has 17 residues. Written as DNA, the CDR3 is TGTGCCAGCAGCTTATGGCTAGCGGGAGTAGTCGGCAATGAGCAGTTCTTC. This translates into CASSLWLAGVVGNEQFF.

This clonotype was detected a few times. The chain employs TRBV24-1 and TRBJ2-2, with 9 bases lining up with TRBD1. Germline values: CDR1 KGHDR, CDR2 SFDVKD. V lost 8 bases to trimming and J lost 4 bases; unmatched junction nucleotides: 7. This CDR3 comprises 15 residues. The CDR3 coding sequence is TGTGCCACCACCCCCGGGACAGGGACCACCGGGGAGCTGTTTTTT. As protein: CATTPGTGTTGELFF.

This chain joins TRBV20-1 and TRBJ2-7, with TRBD2 matching over 8 bases. Germline loops: CDR1 DFQATT, CDR2 SNEGSKA (reference sequence). This CDR3 spans 14 amino acids. Losses at the gene ends were 6 bases for V and 2 bases for J; bases not matched to a gene: 9. DNA of the CDR3: TGCAGTGCATCTCTAGCGGGCGCTACCTACGAGCAGTACTTC. It codes for CSASLAGATYEQYF.